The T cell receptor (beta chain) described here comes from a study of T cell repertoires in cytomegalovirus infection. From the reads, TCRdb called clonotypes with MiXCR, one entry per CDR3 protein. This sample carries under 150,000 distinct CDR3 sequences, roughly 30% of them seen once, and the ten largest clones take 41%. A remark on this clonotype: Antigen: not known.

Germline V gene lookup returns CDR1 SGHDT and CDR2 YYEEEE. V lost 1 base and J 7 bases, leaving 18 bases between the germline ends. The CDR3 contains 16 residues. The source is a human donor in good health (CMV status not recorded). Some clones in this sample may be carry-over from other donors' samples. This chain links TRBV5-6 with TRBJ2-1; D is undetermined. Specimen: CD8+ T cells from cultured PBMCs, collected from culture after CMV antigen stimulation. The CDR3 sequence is CASSLNWDTLPNEQFF. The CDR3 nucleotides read TGTGCCAGCAGCTTGAATTGGGATACGCTTCCAAATGAGCAGTTCTTC.